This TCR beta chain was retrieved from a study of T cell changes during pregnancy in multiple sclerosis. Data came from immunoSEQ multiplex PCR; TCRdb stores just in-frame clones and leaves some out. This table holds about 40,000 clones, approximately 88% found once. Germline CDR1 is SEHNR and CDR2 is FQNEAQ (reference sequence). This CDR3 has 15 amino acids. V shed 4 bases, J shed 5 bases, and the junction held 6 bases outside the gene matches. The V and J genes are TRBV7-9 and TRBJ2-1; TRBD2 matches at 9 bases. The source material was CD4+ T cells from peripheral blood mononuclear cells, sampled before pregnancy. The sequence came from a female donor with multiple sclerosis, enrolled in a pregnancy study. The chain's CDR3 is CASSSLAGEDNEQFF. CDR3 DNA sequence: TGTGCCAGCAGCTCGTTAGCGGGAGAGGACAATGAGCAGTTCTTC.